The 12 T cell receptor beta chains listed next were all sequenced from one sample in a study of blood T cell repertoires in COVID-19. TCRdb's table, derived via immunoSEQ multiplex PCR, lists solely in-frame clones and lacks some. The repertoire consists of over 250,000 clones, with about 88% occurring once and the leading ten covering 4.1%. The sequencing input was PBMCs or T cells enriched from blood (not recorded which). The receptors were gathered from a man aged 25-40 years with acute COVID-19.

The J gene is TRBJ1-6, the V gene TRBV10-3; D is unresolved. V was clipped by 6 bases and J by 5 bases, with 8 bases between them. Per germline, CDR1 ENHRY and CDR2 SYGVKD. The CDR3 runs 13 residues. CDR3 in amino acids: CAIRSRDNSPLHF. The CDR3 nucleotides are TGTGCCATCAGGTCGCGGGATAATTCACCCCTCCACTTT.

The chain uses TRBV27 and TRBJ2-7; 9 nucleotides match TRBD1. The germline V gene encodes CDR1 MNHEY and CDR2 SMNVEV (reference sequence). The CDR3 totals 16 residues. J gave up 6 bases and V 6 bases, and 15 bases lay outside the gene matches. The CDR3 here is CASRRAGTGLLSEQYV. Here the CDR3 DNA reads TGTGCCAGCAGAAGAGCCGGGACAGGGTTATTGAGCGAGCAGTACGTC.

The gene calls are TRBV28 and TRBJ2-4; 11 nucleotides line up with TRBD2. The CDR3 is 14 residues long. V gave up 10 bases and J gave up 2 bases; unmatched junction bases: 4. The V gene's germline CDR1 is MDHEN and CDR2 SYDVKM. The CDR3 nucleotides read TGTGCCATAGCTAGCGGGGGGCCCAAAAACATTCAGTACTTC. It specifies CAIASGGPKNIQYF.

The chain has TRBV5-6 and TRBJ1-3, with D hard to call. Germline CDR1 is SGHDT and CDR2 is YYEEEE. V dropped 4 bases and J dropped 0 bases, with 14 bases sitting between them. The CDR3 extends over 16 amino acids. The CDR3 loop reads CASSTTTASSGNTIYF. The DNA of the CDR3 is TGTGCCAGCAGCACCACGACGGCTAGCTCTGGAAACACCATATATTTT.

The V gene is TRBV28, the J gene TRBJ2-7, with D perhaps matching TRBD1 (5 bases). This CDR3 is built from 14 residues. V was clipped by 2 bases and J by 2 bases, with 10 bases between them. Looked up from germline, CDR1 is MDHEN and CDR2 is SYDVKM. The CDR3 sequence is CASSLGDRTYEQYV. CDR3 nucleotide sequence: TGTGCCAGCAGTTTAGGCGACAGAACCTACGAGCAGTACGTC.

This chain connects TRBV11-3 to TRBJ2-7; D uncertain. CDR3 length: 13 residues. Germline CDR1 SGHNT, CDR2 YENEEA. The V end was cut by 1 base, the J end by 6 bases, with 10 bases between. The CDR3 reads CASSLVQSSEQYV. The DNA of the CDR3 is TGTGCCAGCAGCTTAGTACAGTCTTCCGAGCAGTACGTC.

The V call is TRBV7-9, the J call TRBJ2-1; 9 bases line up with TRBD2. Germline V gene sequence: CDR1 SEHNR, CDR2 FQNEAQ (reference sequence). The CDR3 runs to 18 residues. V lost 5 bases, J lost 7 bases, and 18 bases stayed unmatched. CDR3 nucleotide sequence: TGTGCCAGCAGCCAGATTGGGCCTAGCGGGAAATTGTTTAATGAGCAGTTCTTC. Protein: CASSQIGPSGKLFNEQFF.

This clone was found a few times. The gene calls are TRBV6-4 and TRBJ2-6, with D tentatively TRBD2 (5 bases). V lost 2 bases and J 0 bases, leaving 11 bases between the germline ends. The CDR3 has 17 residues. CDR1 and CDR2 (germline): MRHNA, SNTAGT. CDR3 nucleotide sequence: TGTGCCAGCAGTGACCAAGCGGAGAGCTCTGGGGCCAACGTCCTGACTTTC. This translates into CASSDQAESSGANVLTF.

The chain links TRBV29-1 to TRBJ2-3, with 10 bases aligning to TRBD1. This CDR3 is built from 15 residues. In germline, CDR1 is SQVTM, CDR2 ANQGSEA. With V trimmed by 3 bases and J by 4 bases, 7 bases remained unmatched. CDR3 in amino acids: CSVEGQGFGADTQYF. CDR3 in DNA: TGCAGCGTTGAGGGACAGGGGTTCGGGGCAGATACGCAGTATTTT.

V usage is TRBV5-5 and J usage is TRBJ2-1; 10 bases fit TRBD1. Germline values: CDR1 SGHKS, CDR2 YYEKEE (reference sequence). The CDR3 consists of 13 residues. V gave up 3 bases and J gave up 7 bases; unmatched junction bases: 1. Here the CDR3 reads CASSWDRGNEQFF. In nucleotides, the CDR3 is TGTGCCAGCAGCTGGGACAGGGGTAATGAGCAGTTCTTC.

CDR3 DNA: TGTGCCAGCAGCCTCCGACAGGGGAAGGGTCAGCCCCAGCATTTT. Its translation: CASSLRQGKGQPQHF. V is TRBV3-1 (or the pseudogene TRBV3-2) and J is TRBJ1-5, with 8 bases identical to TRBD1. The CDR3 totals 15 residues. The V gene end was trimmed by 4 bases and the J gene end by 6 bases; junction bases not matched to a gene: 8. Germline V gives CDR1 LGHDT, CDR2 YNNKEL (reference sequence).

The chain uses TRBV4-1 and TRBJ2-6, with unresolved D. Germline V gene lookup returns CDR1 MGHRA and CDR2 YSYEKL. There are 18 residues in the CDR3. V dropped 7 bases and J dropped 0 bases, with 19 bases sitting between them. The CDR3 bases are TGCGCCAGCAAGGCCCCGGGTGTCAGTTCCTCTGGGGCCAACGTCCTGACTTTC. Amino acids: CASKAPGVSSSGANVLTF.